The rows below give T cell receptor beta chains drawn from one sample of a study of T cells in Graves' hyperthyroidism and ophthalmopathy. TCRdb redid the calling of the multiplex PCR reads with MiXCR, one entry per CDR3 protein. The data show approximately 610,000 distinct CDR3 sequences, with roughly 15% seen just once and around 4.1% held by the top ten. Specimen: blood. These receptor sequences come from a woman aged 40 to 50 with Graves' ophthalmopathy. Each CDR3 is given with its conserved first and last residue. D genes are given only for firm matches. Size is omitted from some rows. Given values are once, few, many or a class for expanded clones.

cdr3_nt: TGTGCCACCAGCAGGAGGGGGGGAGGGCAGCCCCAGCATTTT
cdr3_aa: CATSRRGGGQPQHF
j_call: TRBJ1-5
d_call: NA
clone_size: many
v_call: TRBV15

cdr3_nt: TGTGCCAGCAGTTTATTAGCGCTGGGGGACACGGACGGGGAGCTGTTTTTT
cdr3_aa: CASSLLALGDTDGELFF
j_call: TRBJ2-2
d_call: NA
clone_size: many
v_call: TRBV27

cdr3_nt: TGTGCCAGTTGCAGGGACGGGGAGCTGTTTTTT
cdr3_aa: CASCRDGELFF
j_call: TRBJ2-2
d_call: NA
clone_size: many
v_call: TRBV19

cdr3_nt: TGTGCCAGCAGTTTAGCCCAAGGTCCCGGAAACACCATATATTTT
cdr3_aa: CASSLAQGPGNTIYF
j_call: TRBJ1-3
d_call: NA
clone_size: many
v_call: TRBV12-3/TRBV12-4

cdr3_nt: TGCAGTGCAAGGGGACTAGCTGGCATTCAGTACTTC
cdr3_aa: CSARGLAGIQYF
j_call: TRBJ2-4
d_call: TRBD2
clone_size: NA
v_call: TRBV20-1

cdr3_nt: TGTGCCAGCAACCCGACAGGAAGAGAGACCCAGTACTTC
cdr3_aa: CASNPTGRETQYF
j_call: TRBJ2-5
d_call: NA
clone_size: many
v_call: TRBV12-3/TRBV12-4

cdr3_nt: TGTGCCAGCAGGCCATTACAGAGCTCTGGAAACACCATATATTTT
cdr3_aa: CASRPLQSSGNTIYF
j_call: TRBJ1-3
d_call: NA
clone_size: many
v_call: TRBV27

cdr3_nt: TGTGCCTGGGCTCCAGGGAACACTGAAGCTTTCTTT
cdr3_aa: CAWAPGNTEAFF
j_call: TRBJ1-1
d_call: NA
clone_size: many
v_call: TRBV30

cdr3_nt: TGTGCCAGCAGACTAGCGATGAACACCGGGGAGCTGTTTTTT
cdr3_aa: CASRLAMNTGELFF
j_call: TRBJ2-2
d_call: TRBD2
clone_size: many
v_call: TRBV5-5

cdr3_nt: TGTGCCAGCAACTATACTCCAGGCCAAGAGACCCAGTACTTC
cdr3_aa: CASNYTPGQETQYF
j_call: TRBJ2-5
d_call: NA
clone_size: many
v_call: TRBV7-3

cdr3_nt: TGCAGCGCTGGGACCCCTGAAGCTTTCTTT
cdr3_aa: CSAGTPEAFF
j_call: TRBJ1-1
d_call: NA
clone_size: many
v_call: TRBV29-1

cdr3_nt: TGTGCCAGCAGTCCCGGGACAGCCGCCTACGAGCAGTACTTC
cdr3_aa: CASSPGTAAYEQYF
j_call: TRBJ2-7
d_call: TRBD1
clone_size: many
v_call: TRBV12-3/TRBV12-4

cdr3_nt: TGTGCCAGCAGCCTCCTTACAGGGAAAGGAACTTTCTTT
cdr3_aa: CASSLLTGKGTFF
j_call: TRBJ1-1
d_call: NA
clone_size: many
v_call: TRBV12-3/TRBV12-4

cdr3_nt: TGTGCCAGCAGCCTCCGGGCGGGGGGGTCCACCTACGAGCAGTACTTC
cdr3_aa: CASSLRAGGSTYEQYF
j_call: TRBJ2-7
d_call: TRBD2
clone_size: NA
v_call: TRBV9

cdr3_nt: TGTGCCAGTAGTTTACGGGCCCACACGCTTCGGAACACCGGGGAGCTGTTTTTT
cdr3_aa: CASSLRAHTLRNTGELFF
j_call: TRBJ2-2
d_call: NA
clone_size: many
v_call: TRBV19

cdr3_nt: TGTGCCAGTAGTATCGGACAGCCCCACGAGCAGTACTTC
cdr3_aa: CASSIGQPHEQYF
j_call: TRBJ2-7
d_call: NA
clone_size: many
v_call: TRBV19

cdr3_nt: TGTGCCATCAGTGACCCACCGAACCAAGAGACCCAGTACTTC
cdr3_aa: CAISDPPNQETQYF
j_call: TRBJ2-5
d_call: NA
clone_size: NA
v_call: TRBV10-3

cdr3_nt: TGTGCCAGCAGCCACGGACAGGGCCCACTGGAGCAGTACTTC
cdr3_aa: CASSHGQGPLEQYF
j_call: TRBJ2-7
d_call: TRBD1
clone_size: few
v_call: TRBV7-9

cdr3_nt: TGTGCCAGCAGCTTGGGACTAGCGGGAACAAACATTCAGTACTTC
cdr3_aa: CASSLGLAGTNIQYF
j_call: TRBJ2-4
d_call: TRBD2
clone_size: many
v_call: TRBV7-3

cdr3_nt: TGTGCCAGCAGCCAAGATCGCAGGGGGCGCCGAGAGACCCAGTACTTC
cdr3_aa: CASSQDRRGRRETQYF
j_call: TRBJ2-5
d_call: TRBD1
clone_size: NA
v_call: TRBV3-1

cdr3_nt: TGTGCCAGCAGAAACCCAGAGTACACAGATACGCAGTATTTT
cdr3_aa: CASRNPEYTDTQYF
j_call: TRBJ2-3
d_call: NA
clone_size: NA
v_call: TRBV2

cdr3_nt: TGCGCCAGCAGCCCACAAATAGGTGACAGGGGGCGCGGTGGCTACACCTTC
cdr3_aa: CASSPQIGDRGRGGYTF
j_call: TRBJ1-2
d_call: TRBD1
clone_size: NA
v_call: TRBV5-1

cdr3_nt: TGTGCCAGCAGCACGGGACCGAACCAAGAGACCCAGTACTTC
cdr3_aa: CASSTGPNQETQYF
j_call: TRBJ2-5
d_call: NA
clone_size: many
v_call: TRBV6-1

cdr3_nt: TGCGCCAGCAGCCAAGTTCTGGCATCCTACGAGCAGTACTTC
cdr3_aa: CASSQVLASYEQYF
j_call: TRBJ2-7
d_call: NA
clone_size: many
v_call: TRBV4-3

cdr3_nt: TGTGCCGGCCGGGACAGTTCGTACACCGGGGAGCTGTTTTTT
cdr3_aa: CAGRDSSYTGELFF
j_call: TRBJ2-2
d_call: TRBD1
clone_size: many
v_call: TRBV2

cdr3_nt: TGCAGTGCCCCGGGACATCAGTACTACGAGCAGTACTTC
cdr3_aa: CSAPGHQYYEQYF
j_call: TRBJ2-7
d_call: NA
clone_size: many
v_call: TRBV20-1

cdr3_nt: TGTGCCAGCGGGGGAGCGGCCTGGGGAACCGGGGAGCTGTTTTTT
cdr3_aa: CASGGAAWGTGELFF
j_call: TRBJ2-2
d_call: NA
clone_size: few
v_call: TRBV19

cdr3_nt: TGTGCTAGCAGCTTAGGGGGGACGGCCTCCTACAATGAGCAGTTCTTC
cdr3_aa: CASSLGGTASYNEQFF
j_call: TRBJ2-1
d_call: NA
clone_size: NA
v_call: TRBV7-7

cdr3_nt: TGTGCCAGTAGTTTGGGGGGCCTGTCGGACATTCAGTACTTC
cdr3_aa: CASSLGGLSDIQYF
j_call: TRBJ2-4
d_call: NA
clone_size: few
v_call: TRBV19

cdr3_nt: TGTGCCAGTGGGGTCGACGGCAATCAGCCCCAGCATTTT
cdr3_aa: CASGVDGNQPQHF
j_call: TRBJ1-5
d_call: NA
clone_size: many
v_call: TRBV6-5

cdr3_nt: TGTGCCAGCAGCTCGCCCTTGGGTCAAGAGACCCAGTACTTC
cdr3_aa: CASSSPLGQETQYF
j_call: TRBJ2-5
d_call: NA
clone_size: NA
v_call: TRBV11-3

cdr3_nt: TGTGCCAGCAGACGCGGGACAGTTCAAGAGACCCAGTACTTC
cdr3_aa: CASRRGTVQETQYF
j_call: TRBJ2-5
d_call: NA
clone_size: NA
v_call: TRBV12-3/TRBV12-4

cdr3_nt: TGTGCTAGTGGTACAGTTGTGGGAGCTTACACCGGGGAGCTGTTTTTT
cdr3_aa: CASGTVVGAYTGELFF
j_call: TRBJ2-2
d_call: NA
clone_size: NA
v_call: TRBV12-5

cdr3_nt: TGCAGTGCCTCGGGCGGGAGTAGAGAGACCCAGTACTTC
cdr3_aa: CSASGGSRETQYF
j_call: TRBJ2-5
d_call: TRBD2
clone_size: few
v_call: TRBV20-1

cdr3_nt: TGTGCCAGTAGTAACCCAGGGGGACAGGGCTCCTACGAGCAGTACTTC
cdr3_aa: CASSNPGGQGSYEQYF
j_call: TRBJ2-7
d_call: TRBD1
clone_size: many
v_call: TRBV19

cdr3_nt: TGTGCCAGCAGTCAACCTACAGAGCCCCAGCATTTT
cdr3_aa: CASSQPTEPQHF
j_call: TRBJ1-5
d_call: NA
clone_size: many
v_call: TRBV6-1

cdr3_nt: TGTGCCAGCAGTTTGTCCAGTGTTGGCGGACTCTACGAGCAGTACTTC
cdr3_aa: CASSLSSVGGLYEQYF
j_call: TRBJ2-7
d_call: NA
clone_size: many
v_call: TRBV27

cdr3_nt: TGCAGTCGCGTAACATCCACAGGGGGGGACTACGAGCAGTACTTC
cdr3_aa: CSRVTSTGGDYEQYF
j_call: TRBJ2-7
d_call: NA
clone_size: many
v_call: TRBV20-1

cdr3_nt: TGTGCCAGCAGAGCCGGGACAGGGGGGTGGGAGACCCAGTACTTC
cdr3_aa: CASRAGTGGWETQYF
j_call: TRBJ2-5
d_call: TRBD1
clone_size: many
v_call: TRBV7-2

cdr3_nt: TGTGCCAGCAGTTTTCCGCGAACTAGCGGGAGGGCCAGAAGGGCCTACGAGCAGTACTTC
cdr3_aa: CASSFPRTSGRARRAYEQYF
j_call: TRBJ2-7
d_call: TRBD2
clone_size: many
v_call: TRBV28